This T cell receptor (beta chain) was identified in a study of cytomegalovirus exposure and HLA in healthy donors. Libraries were prepared by immunoSEQ multiplex PCR; TCRdb keeps only in-frame clonotypes and omits some of them. The sample lists about 200,000 clones, about 90% occurring once. In its sample, this clone was seen once. Germline V gene sequence: CDR1 MDHEN, CDR2 SYDVKM. CDR3 length: 15 amino acids. After removal of 4 bases from V and 3 bases from J, the junction contained 4 bases not matched to a gene. The sample was PBMCs. The chain is built from TRBV28 and TRBJ2-7, with 12 bases identical to TRBD1. The origin of this receptor is a woman aged 18-29 years in good health and CMV-seronegative. CDR3 residues: CASSSGQGAYYEQYF. CDR3 bases: TGTGCCAGCAGTTCGGGACAGGGGGCCTACTACGAGCAGTACTTC.